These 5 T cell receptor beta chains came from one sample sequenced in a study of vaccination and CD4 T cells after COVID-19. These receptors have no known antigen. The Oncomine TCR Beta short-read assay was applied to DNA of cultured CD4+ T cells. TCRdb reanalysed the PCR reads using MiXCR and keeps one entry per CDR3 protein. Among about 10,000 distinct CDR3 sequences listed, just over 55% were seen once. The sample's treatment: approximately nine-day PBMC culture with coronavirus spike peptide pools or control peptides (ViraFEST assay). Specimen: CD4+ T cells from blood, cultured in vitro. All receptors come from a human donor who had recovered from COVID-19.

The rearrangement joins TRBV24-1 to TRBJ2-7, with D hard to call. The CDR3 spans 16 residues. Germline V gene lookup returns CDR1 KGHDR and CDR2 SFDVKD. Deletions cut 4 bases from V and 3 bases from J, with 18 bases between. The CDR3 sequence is CATSDPTAPPHYEQYF. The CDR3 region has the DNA TGTGCCACCAGTGACCCAACGGCCCCACCCCACTACGAGCAGTACTTC.

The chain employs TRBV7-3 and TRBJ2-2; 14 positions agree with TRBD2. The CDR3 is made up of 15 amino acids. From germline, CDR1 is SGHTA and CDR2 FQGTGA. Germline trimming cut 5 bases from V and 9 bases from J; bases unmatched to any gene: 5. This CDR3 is CASSLGLAGVRELFF. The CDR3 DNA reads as TGTGCCAGCAGCCTGGGACTAGCGGGAGTTAGGGAGCTGTTTTTT.

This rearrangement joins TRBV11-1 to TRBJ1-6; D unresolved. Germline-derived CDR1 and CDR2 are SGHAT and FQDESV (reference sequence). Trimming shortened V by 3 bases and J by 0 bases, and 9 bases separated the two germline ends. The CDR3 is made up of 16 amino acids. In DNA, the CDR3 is TGTGCCAGCAGCTTCTGGCCGAGCTCCTATAATTCACCCCTCCACTTT. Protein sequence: CASSFWPSSYNSPLHF.

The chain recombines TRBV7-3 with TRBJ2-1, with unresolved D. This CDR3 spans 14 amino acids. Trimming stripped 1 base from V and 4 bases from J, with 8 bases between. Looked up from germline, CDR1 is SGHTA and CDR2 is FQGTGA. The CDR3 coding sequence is TGTGCCAGCAGCTTAAGTGGGCCTTACAATGAGCAGTTCTTC. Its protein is CASSLSGPYNEQFF.

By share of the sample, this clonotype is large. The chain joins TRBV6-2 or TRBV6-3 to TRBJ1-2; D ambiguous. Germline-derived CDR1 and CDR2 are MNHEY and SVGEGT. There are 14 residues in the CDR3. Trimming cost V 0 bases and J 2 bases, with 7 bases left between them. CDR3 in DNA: TGTGCCAGCAGTTACTCGATGGGGAACTATGGCTACACCTTC. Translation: CASSYSMGNYGYTF.